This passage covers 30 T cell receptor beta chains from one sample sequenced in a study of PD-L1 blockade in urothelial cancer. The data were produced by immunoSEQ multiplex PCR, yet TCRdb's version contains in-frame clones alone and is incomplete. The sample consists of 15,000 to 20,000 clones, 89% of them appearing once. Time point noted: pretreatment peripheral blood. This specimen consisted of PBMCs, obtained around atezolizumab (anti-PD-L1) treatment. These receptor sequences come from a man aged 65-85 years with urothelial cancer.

The CDR3 DNA reads TGTGCCAGCAGCTTAGGGGCGGGACGCCTCCAAGAGACCCAGTACTTC. It codes for CASSLGAGRLQETQYF. The chain joins TRBV7-6 to TRBJ2-5; weak D call: TRBD2 (6 bases). V lost 1 base and J 1 base, leaving 13 bases between the germline ends. The V gene's germline CDR1 is SGHVS and CDR2 FNYEAQ. The CDR3 sequence is 16 residues long.

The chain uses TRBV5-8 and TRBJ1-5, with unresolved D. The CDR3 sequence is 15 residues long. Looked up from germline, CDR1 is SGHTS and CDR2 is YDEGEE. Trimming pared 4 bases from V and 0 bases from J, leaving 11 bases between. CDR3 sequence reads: CASSRLPNSNQPQHF. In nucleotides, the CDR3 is TGTGCCAGCAGCCGCCTGCCTAATAGCAATCAGCCCCAGCATTTT.

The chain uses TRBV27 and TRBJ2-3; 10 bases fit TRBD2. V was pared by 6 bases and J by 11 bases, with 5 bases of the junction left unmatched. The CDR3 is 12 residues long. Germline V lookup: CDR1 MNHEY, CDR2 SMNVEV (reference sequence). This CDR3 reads CASSWTSGEQYF. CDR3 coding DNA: TGTGCCAGCAGCTGGACTAGCGGTGAGCAGTATTTT.

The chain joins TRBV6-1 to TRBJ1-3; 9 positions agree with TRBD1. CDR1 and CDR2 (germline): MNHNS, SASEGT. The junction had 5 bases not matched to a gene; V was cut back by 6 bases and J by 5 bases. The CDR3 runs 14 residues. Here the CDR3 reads CASRRDRERNTIYF. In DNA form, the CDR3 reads TGTGCCAGCAGGCGGGACAGGGAAAGAAACACCATATATTTT.

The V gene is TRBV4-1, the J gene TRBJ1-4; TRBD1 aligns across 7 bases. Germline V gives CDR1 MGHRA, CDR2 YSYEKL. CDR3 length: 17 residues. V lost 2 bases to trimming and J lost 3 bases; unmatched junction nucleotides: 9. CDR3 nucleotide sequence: TGCGCCAGCAGCCAACAACACGACAGGGCGCCTAATGAAAAACTGTTTTTT. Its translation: CASSQQHDRAPNEKLFF.

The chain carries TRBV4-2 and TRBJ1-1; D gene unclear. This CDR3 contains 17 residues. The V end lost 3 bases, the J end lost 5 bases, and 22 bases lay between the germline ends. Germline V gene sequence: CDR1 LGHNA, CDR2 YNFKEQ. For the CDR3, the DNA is TGTGCCAGCAGCCATGCTGCACGCGGGGAAGGTGGGACTGAAGCTTTCTTT. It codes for CASSHAARGEGGTEAFF.

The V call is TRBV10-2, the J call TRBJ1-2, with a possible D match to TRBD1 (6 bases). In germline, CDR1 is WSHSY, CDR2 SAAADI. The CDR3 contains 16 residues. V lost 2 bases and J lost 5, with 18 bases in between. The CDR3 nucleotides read TGCGCCAGCAGTGAGAAGGGACACGGGGCGTCATATGGCTACACCTTC. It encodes CASSEKGHGASYGYTF.

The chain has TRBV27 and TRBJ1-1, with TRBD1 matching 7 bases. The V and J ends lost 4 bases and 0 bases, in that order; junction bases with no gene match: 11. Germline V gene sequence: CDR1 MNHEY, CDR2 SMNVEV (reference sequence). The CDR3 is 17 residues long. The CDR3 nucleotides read TGTGCCAGCAGTTCGACAGGGTGGAACTTGATGAACACTGAAGCTTTCTTT. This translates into CASSSTGWNLMNTEAFF.

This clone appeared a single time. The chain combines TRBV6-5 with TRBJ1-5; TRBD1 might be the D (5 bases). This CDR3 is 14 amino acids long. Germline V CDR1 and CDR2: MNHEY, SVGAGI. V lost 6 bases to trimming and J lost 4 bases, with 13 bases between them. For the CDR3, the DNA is TGTGCCAGCAGGGCCGCGGGGCGAAATCAGCCCCAGCATTTT. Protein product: CASRAAGRNQPQHF.

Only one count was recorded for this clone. DNA of the CDR3: TGCGCCAGCAGTTCCGGACAGGTTGGTCAGCCCCAGCATTTT. Encoded protein: CASSSGQVGQPQHF. The rearrangement uses TRBV5-1 and TRBJ1-5; 7 positions match TRBD1. The CDR3 spans 14 residues. Trimming removed 5 bases from V and 6 bases from J; junction bases left unmatched: 8. Germline CDR1 and CDR2: SGHRS and YFSETQ.

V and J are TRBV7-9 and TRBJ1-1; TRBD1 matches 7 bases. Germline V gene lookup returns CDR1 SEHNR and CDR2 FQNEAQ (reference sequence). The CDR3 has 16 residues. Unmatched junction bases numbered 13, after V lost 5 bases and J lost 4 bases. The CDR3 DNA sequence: TGTGCCAGCAGCCCCAGGAGGGGGCAACGGAGCACTGAAGCTTTCTTT. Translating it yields CASSPRRGQRSTEAFF.

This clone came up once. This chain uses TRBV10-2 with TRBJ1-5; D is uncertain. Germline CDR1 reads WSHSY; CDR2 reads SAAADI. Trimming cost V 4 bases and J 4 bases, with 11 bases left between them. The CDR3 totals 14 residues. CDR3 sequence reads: CASSVGHENQPQHF. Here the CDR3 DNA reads TGCGCCAGCAGTGTGGGCCACGAAAATCAGCCCCAGCATTTT.

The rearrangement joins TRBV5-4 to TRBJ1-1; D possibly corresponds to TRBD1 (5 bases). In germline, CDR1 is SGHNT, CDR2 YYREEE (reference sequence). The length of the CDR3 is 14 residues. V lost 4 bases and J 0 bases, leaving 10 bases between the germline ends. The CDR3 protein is CASSVGAMNTEAFF. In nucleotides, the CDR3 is TGTGCCAGCAGCGTAGGGGCCATGAACACTGAAGCTTTCTTT.

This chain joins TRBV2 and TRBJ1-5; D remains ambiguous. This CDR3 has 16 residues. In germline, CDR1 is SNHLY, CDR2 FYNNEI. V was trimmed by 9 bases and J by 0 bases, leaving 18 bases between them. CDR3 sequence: CASCPTAINSNQPQHF. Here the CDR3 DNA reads TGTGCCAGTTGCCCTACAGCAATAAATAGCAATCAGCCCCAGCATTTT.

The CDR3 coding sequence is TGCGCCAGCAGCCTAGCACCAGGACTCTCGGTGGGGGAGCAGTACTTC. Residues: CASSLAPGLSVGEQYF. The chain joins TRBV5-1 to TRBJ2-7, with D maybe TRBD2 (5 bases). Germline CDR1 SGHRS, CDR2 YFSETQ. The CDR3 covers 16 residues. V dropped 4 bases and J dropped 7 bases, with 24 bases sitting between them. Looking up the rest from reference TRBV5-1 and TRBJ2-7 gives the full variable domain: KAGVTQTPRYLIKTRGQQVTLSCSPISGHRSVSWYQQTPGQGLQFLFEYFSETQRNKGNFPGRFSGRQFSNSRSEMNVSTLELGDSALYLCASSLAPGLSVGEQYFGPGTRLTVT.

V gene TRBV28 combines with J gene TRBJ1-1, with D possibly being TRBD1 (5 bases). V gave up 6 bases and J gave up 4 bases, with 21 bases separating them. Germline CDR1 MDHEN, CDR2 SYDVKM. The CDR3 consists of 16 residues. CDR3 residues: CASSPSGARGGTEAFF. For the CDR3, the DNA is TGTGCCAGCAGCCCCTCCGGGGCCCGCGGGGGCACTGAAGCTTTCTTT.

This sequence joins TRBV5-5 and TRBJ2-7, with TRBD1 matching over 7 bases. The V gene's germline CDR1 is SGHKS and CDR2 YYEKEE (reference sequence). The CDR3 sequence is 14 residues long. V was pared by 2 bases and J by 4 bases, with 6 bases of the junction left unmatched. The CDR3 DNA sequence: TGTGCCAGCAGCTTCGGGACAGCGGCTTACGAGCAGTACTTC. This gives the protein CASSFGTAAYEQYF.

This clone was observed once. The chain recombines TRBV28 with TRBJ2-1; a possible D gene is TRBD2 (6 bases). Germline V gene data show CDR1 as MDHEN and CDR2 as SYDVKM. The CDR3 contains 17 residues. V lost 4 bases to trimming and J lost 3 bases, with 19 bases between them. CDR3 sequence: CASSYGAGASVYNEQFF. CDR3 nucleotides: TGTGCCAGCAGTTATGGGGCTGGGGCTAGCGTCTACAATGAGCAGTTCTTC.

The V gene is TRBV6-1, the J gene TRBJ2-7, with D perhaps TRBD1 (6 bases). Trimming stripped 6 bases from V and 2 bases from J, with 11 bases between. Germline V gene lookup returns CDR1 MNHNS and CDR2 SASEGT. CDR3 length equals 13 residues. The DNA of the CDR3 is TGTGCCAGCAGGGGGGACATGACCTACGAGCAGTACTTC. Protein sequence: CASRGDMTYEQYF.

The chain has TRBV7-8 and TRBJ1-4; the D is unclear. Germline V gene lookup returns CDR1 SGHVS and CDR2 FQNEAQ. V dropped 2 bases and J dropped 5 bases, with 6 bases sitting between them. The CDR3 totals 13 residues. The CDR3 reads CASSLQRNEKLFF. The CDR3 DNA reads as TGTGCCAGCAGCTTACAGCGGAATGAAAAACTGTTTTTT. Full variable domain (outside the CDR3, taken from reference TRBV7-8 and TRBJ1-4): GAGVSQSPRYKVAKRGQDVALRCDPISGHVSLFWYQQALGQGPEFLTYFQNEAQLDKSGLPSDRFFAERPEGSVSTLKIQRTQQEDSAVYLCASSLQRNEKLFFGSGTQLSVL.

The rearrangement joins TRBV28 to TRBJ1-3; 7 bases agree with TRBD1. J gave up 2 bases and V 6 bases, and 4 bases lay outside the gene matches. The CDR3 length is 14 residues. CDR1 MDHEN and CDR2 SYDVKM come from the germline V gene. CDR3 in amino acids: CASSLQGTGNTIYF. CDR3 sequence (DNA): TGTGCCAGCAGCCTACAGGGGACTGGAAACACCATATATTTT.

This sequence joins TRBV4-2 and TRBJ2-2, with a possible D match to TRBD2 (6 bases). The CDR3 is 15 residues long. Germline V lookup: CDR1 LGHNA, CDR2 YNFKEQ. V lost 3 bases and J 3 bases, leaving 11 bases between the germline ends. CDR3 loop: CASSQEGFDTGELFF. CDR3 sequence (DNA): TGTGCCAGCAGCCAGGAGGGTTTCGACACCGGGGAGCTGTTTTTT.

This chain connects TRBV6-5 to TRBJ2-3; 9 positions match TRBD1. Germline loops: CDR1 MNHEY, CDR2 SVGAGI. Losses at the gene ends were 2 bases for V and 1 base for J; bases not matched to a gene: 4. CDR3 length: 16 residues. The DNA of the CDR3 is TGTGCCAGCAGTTACACAAGGACAGGGGGCACAGATACGCAGTATTTT. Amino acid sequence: CASSYTRTGGTDTQYF.

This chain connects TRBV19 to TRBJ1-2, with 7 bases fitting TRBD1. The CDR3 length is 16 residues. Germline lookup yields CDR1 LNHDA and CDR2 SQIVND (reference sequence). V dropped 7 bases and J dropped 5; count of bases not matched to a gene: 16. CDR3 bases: TGTGCCAGTACTCCCGCCAGGGGGGCAGTGGGTTATGGCTACACCTTC. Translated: CASTPARGAVGYGYTF. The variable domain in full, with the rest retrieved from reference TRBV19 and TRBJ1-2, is DGGITQSPKYLFRKEGQNVTLSCEQNLNHDAMYWYRQDPGQGLRLIYYSQIVNDFQKGDIAEGYSVSREKKESFPLTVTSAQKNPTAFYLCASTPARGAVGYGYTFGSGTRLTVV.

Here the CDR3 reads CASSSGQRSTGELFF. CDR3 bases: TGCGCCAGCAGCTCTGGACAGAGATCCACCGGGGAGCTGTTTTTT. The genes are TRBV5-1 and TRBJ2-2, with a possible D match to TRBD1 (6 bases). This CDR3 spans 15 amino acids. V lost 3 bases, J lost 4 bases, and 13 bases lay in between. Germline values: CDR1 SGHRS, CDR2 YFSETQ.

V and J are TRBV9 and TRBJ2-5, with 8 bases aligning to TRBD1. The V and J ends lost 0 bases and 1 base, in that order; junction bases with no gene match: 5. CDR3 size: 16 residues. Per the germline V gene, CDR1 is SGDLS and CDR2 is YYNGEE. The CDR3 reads CASSVGTGRSQETQYF. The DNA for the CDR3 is TGTGCCAGCAGCGTAGGGACAGGGAGAAGCCAAGAGACCCAGTACTTC.

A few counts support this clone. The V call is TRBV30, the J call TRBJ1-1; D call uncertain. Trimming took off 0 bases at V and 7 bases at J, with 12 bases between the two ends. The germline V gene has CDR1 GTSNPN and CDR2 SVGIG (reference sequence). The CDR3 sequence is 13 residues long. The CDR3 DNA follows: TGTGCCTGGAGTGTATTTTGGGGAGGTGAAGCTTTCTTT. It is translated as CAWSVFWGGEAFF.

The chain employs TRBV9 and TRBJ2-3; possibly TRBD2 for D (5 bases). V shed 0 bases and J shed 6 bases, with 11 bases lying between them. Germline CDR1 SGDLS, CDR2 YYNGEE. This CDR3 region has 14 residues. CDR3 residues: CASSVGGRVDTQYF. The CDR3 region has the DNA TGTGCCAGCAGCGTAGGAGGGCGTGTGGATACGCAGTATTTT.

The CDR3 bases are TGCGCCAGCAGCCAAGCGGGACTATCCTACAATGAGCAGTTCTTC. Its protein is CASSQAGLSYNEQFF. V usage is TRBV4-1 and J usage is TRBJ2-1, with TRBD2 identical over 7 bases. Germline assignment: CDR1 MGHRA and CDR2 YSYEKL. V was pared by 1 base and J by 1 base, with 1 base of the junction left unmatched. This CDR3 is built from 15 residues.

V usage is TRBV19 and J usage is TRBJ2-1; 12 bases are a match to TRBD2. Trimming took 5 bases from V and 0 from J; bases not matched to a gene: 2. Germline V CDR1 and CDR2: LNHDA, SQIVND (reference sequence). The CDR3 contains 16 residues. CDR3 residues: CASSPLAGGSYNEQFF. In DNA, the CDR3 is TGTGCCAGTAGTCCACTAGCGGGGGGCTCCTACAATGAGCAGTTCTTC.